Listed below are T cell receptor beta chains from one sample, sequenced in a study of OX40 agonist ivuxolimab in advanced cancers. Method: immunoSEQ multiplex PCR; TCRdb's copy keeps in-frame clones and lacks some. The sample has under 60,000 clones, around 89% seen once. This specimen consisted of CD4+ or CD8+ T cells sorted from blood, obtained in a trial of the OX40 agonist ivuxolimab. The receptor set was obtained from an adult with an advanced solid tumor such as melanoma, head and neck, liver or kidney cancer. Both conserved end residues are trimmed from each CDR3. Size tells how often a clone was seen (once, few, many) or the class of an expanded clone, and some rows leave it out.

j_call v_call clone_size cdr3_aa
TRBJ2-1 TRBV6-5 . ASSGQGSAHNEQF
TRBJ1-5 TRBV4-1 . ASSQDWVNQPQH
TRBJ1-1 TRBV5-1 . ASSVDRGRWTEAF
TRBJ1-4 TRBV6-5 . ASSRQTNEKLF
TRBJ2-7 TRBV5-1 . ASSLTGLAFYEQY
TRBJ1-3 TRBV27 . ASSFLGIGNTIY
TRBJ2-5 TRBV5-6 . ASSLVRARQETQY
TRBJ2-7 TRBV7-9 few ASSLGAGDSREQY
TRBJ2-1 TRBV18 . ASSPGTAYYNEQF
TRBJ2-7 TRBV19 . ASSIASGGPSSYEQY
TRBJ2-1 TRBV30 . AWTGGDNEQF